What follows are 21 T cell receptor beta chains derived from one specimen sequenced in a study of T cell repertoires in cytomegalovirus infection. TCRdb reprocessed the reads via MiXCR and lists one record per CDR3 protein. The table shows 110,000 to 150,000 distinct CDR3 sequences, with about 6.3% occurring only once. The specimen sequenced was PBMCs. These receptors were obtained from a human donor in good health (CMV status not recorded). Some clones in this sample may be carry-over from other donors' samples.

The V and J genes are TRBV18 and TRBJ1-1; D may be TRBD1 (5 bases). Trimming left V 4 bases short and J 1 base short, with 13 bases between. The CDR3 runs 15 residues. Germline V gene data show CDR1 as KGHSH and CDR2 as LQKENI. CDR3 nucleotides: TGTGCCAGCTCACGGGGACGGGAGGCGAACACTGAAGCTTTCTTT. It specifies CASSRGREANTEAFF.

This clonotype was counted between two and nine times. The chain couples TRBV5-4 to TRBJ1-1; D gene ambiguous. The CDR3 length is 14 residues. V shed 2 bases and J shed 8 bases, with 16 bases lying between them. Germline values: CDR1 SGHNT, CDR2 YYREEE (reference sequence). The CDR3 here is CASSFGSGRIEAFF. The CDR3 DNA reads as TGTGCCAGCAGCTTTGGTTCGGGCAGGATAGAAGCTTTCTTT.

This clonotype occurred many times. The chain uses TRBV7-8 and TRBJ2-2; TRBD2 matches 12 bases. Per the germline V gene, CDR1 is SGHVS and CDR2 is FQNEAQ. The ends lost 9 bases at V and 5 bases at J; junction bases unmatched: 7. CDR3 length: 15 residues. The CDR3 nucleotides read TGTGCCAGTCCTAGCGGGGGGGCCGGGACCGGGGAGCTGTTTTTT. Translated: CASPSGGAGTGELFF.

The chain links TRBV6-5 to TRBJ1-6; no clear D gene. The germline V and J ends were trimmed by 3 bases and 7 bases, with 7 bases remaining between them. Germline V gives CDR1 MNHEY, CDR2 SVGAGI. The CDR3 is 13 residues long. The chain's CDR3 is CASSYSQNSPLHF. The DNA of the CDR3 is TGTGCCAGCAGTTATTCACAGAATTCACCCCTCCACTTT.

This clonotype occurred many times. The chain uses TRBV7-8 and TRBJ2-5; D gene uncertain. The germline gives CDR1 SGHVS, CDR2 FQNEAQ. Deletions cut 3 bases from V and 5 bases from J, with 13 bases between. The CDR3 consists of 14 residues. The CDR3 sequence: CASSLLADGETQYF. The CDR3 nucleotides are TGTGCCAGCAGCTTGTTGGCAGACGGGGAGACCCAGTACTTC.

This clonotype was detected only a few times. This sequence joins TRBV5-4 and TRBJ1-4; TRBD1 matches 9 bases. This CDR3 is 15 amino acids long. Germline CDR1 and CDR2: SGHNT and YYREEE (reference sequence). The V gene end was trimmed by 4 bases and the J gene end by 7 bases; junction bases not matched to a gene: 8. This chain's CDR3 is CASSRWTGESEKLFF. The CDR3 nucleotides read TGTGCCAGCAGCCGCTGGACAGGGGAAAGTGAAAAACTGTTTTTT.

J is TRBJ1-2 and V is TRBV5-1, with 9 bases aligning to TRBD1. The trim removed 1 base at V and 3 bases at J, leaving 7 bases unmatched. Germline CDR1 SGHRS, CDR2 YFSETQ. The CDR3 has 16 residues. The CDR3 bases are TGCGCCAGCAGCTTGCGGACAGGGGACCCCTACTATGGCTACACCTTC. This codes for CASSLRTGDPYYGYTF.

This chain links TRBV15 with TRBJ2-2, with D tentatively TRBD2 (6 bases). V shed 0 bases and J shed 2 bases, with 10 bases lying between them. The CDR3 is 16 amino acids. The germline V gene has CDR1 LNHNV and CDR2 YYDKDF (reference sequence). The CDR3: CATSRDQRVNTGELFF. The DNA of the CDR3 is TGTGCCACCAGCAGAGATCAGCGGGTTAACACCGGGGAGCTGTTTTTT. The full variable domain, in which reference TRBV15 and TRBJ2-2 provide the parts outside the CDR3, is DAMVIQNPRYQVTQFGKPVTLSCSQTLNHNVMYWYQQKSSQAPKLLFHYYDKDFNNEADTPDNFQSRRPNTSFCFLDIRSPGLGDTAMYLCATSRDQRVNTGELFFGEGSRLTVL.

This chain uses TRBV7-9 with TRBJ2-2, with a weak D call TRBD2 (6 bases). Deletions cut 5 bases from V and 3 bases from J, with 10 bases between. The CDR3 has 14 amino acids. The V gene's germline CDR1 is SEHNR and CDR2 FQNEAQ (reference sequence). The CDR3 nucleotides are TGTGCCAGCAGCGTGGGACTCGACACCGGGGAGCTGTTTTTT. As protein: CASSVGLDTGELFF.

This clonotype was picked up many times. CDR3 sequence: CATSRWTSGKETQYF. The CDR3 DNA reads as TGTGCCACAAGCCGATGGACTAGCGGAAAAGAGACCCAGTACTTC. This chain uses TRBV24-1 with TRBJ2-5; 10 bases agree with TRBD2. The germline gives CDR1 KGHDR, CDR2 SFDVKD. Trimming at V came to 10 bases and at J to 3 bases, leaving 10 bases not matched to a gene. CDR3 size: 15 residues.

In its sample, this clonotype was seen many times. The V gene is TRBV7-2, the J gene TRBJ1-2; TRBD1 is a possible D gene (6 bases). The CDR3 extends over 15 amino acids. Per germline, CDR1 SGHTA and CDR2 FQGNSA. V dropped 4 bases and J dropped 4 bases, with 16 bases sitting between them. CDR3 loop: CASSWKGEVSYGYTF. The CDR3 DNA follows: TGTGCCAGCAGCTGGAAGGGGGAAGTTTCCTATGGCTACACCTTC. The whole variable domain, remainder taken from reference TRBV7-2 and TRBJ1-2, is GAGVSQSPSNKVTEKGKDVELRCDPISGHTALYWYRQSLGQGLEFLIYFQGNSAPDKSGLPSDRFSAERTGGSVSTLTIQRTQQEDSAVYLCASSWKGEVSYGYTFGSGTRLTVV.

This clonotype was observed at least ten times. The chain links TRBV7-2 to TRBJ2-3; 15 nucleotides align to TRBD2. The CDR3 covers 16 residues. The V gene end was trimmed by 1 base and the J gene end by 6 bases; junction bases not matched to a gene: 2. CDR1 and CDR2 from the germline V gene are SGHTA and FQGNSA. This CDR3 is CASSLVGTSGGDTQYF. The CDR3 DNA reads TGTGCCAGCAGCTTAGTGGGGACTAGCGGGGGGGATACGCAGTATTTT. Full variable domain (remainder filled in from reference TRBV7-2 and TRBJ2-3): GAGVSQSPSNKVTEKGKDVELRCDPISGHTALYWYRQSLGQGLEFLIYFQGNSAPDKSGLPSDRFSAERTGGSVSTLTIQRTQQEDSAVYLCASSLVGTSGGDTQYFGPGTRLTVL.

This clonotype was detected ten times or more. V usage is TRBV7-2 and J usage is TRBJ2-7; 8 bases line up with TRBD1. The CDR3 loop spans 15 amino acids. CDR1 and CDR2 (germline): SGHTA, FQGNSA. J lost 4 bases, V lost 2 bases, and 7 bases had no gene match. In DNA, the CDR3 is TGTGCCAGCAGCTTATTCCTGACAGGGGATTACGAGCAGTACTTC. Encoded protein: CASSLFLTGDYEQYF.

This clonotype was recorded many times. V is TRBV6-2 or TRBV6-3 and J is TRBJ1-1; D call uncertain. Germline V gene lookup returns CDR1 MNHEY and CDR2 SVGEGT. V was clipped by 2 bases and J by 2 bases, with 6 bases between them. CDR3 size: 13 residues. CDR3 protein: CASSYDGNTEAFF. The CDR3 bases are TGTGCCAGCAGTTACGACGGAAACACTGAAGCTTTCTTT.

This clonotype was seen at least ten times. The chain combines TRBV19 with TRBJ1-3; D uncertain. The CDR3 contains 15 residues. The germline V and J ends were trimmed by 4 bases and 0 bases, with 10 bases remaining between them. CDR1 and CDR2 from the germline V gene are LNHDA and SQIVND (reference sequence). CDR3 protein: CASSTHRDSGNTIYF. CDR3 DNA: TGTGCCAGTAGTACACACCGTGACTCTGGAAACACCATATATTTT.

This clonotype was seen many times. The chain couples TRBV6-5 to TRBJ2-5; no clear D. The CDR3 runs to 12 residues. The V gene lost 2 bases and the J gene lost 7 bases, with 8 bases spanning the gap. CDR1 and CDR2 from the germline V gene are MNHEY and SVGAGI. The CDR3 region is CASSYPTGTQYF. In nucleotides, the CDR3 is TGTGCCAGCAGTTACCCAACCGGGACCCAGTACTTC.

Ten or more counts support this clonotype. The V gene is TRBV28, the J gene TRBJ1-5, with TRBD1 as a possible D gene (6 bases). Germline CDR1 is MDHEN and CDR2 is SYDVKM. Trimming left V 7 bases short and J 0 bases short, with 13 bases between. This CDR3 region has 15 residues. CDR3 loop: CASIVGAGSNQPQHF. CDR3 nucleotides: TGTGCCAGCATCGTGGGGGCCGGTAGCAATCAGCCCCAGCATTTT.

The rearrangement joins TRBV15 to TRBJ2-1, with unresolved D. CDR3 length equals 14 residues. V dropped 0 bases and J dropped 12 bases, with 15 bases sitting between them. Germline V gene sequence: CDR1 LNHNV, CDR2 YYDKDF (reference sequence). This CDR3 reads CATSRDKTSRLQFF. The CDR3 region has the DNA TGTGCCACCAGCAGAGATAAGACTTCAAGGCTGCAGTTCTTC.

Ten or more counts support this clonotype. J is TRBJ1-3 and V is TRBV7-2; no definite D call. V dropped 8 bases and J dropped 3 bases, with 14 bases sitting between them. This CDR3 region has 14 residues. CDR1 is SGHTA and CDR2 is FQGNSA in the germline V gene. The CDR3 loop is CASGQRVFGNTIYF. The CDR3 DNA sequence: TGTGCCAGCGGCCAGCGGGTTTTTGGAAACACCATATATTTT.

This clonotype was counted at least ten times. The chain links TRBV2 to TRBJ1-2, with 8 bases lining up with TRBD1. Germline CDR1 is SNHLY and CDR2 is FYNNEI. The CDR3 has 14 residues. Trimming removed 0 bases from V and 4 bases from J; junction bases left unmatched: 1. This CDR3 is CASSEATGGYGYTF. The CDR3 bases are TGTGCCAGCAGTGAAGCAACAGGGGGCTATGGCTACACCTTC.

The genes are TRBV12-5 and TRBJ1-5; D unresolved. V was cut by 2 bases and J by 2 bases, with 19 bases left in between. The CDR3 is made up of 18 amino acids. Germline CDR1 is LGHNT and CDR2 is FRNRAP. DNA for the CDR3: TGTGCTAGTGGTTTGATACAGAAATCCGAGACCCGCAATCAGCCCCAGCATTTT. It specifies CASGLIQKSETRNQPQHF.